The 32 T cell receptor beta chains in this list originate from one sample, sequenced in a study of glioma-infiltrating T cells. Amplification of TCR alpha and beta CDR3 regions from RNA used iRepertoire nested multiplex PCR. TCRdb redid the calling of the multiplex PCR reads with MiXCR, one entry per CDR3 protein. The sample includes more than 300,000 distinct CDR3 sequences, 35% to 45% of them seen just once. Sequencing was performed on glioma tissue, nonneoplastic brain tissue, or PBMCs (not recorded which). The receptors originated from a human donor with low-grade glioma or glioblastoma, undergoing nonglioma brain surgery, or in good health (not recorded which).

The table lists this clonotype with a few counts. This sequence joins TRBV6-1 and TRBJ2-7; TRBD1 matches at 8 bases. Germline-derived CDR1 and CDR2 are MNHNS and SASEGT. The CDR3 contains 15 residues. V was pared by 2 bases and J by 3 bases, with 6 bases of the junction left unmatched. CDR3 in amino acids: CASSEQGTGLYEQYF. The CDR3 DNA is TGTGCCAGCAGTGAACAGGGGACAGGTCTCTACGAGCAGTACTTC.

This chain joins TRBV20-1 and TRBJ2-7, with 7 nucleotides matching TRBD1. From germline, CDR1 is DFQATT and CDR2 SNEGSKA (reference sequence). J was trimmed by 0 bases and V by 6 bases; bases with no gene match: 8. CDR3 size: 14 residues. The CDR3 DNA is TGCAGTGCCCACCGGGACAGAAGCTCCTACGAGCAGTACTTC. Protein: CSAHRDRSSYEQYF.

This clonotype was recorded a few times. The chain has TRBV7-6 and TRBJ2-7; 10 nucleotides line up with TRBD1. The CDR3 runs 14 residues. J gave up 5 bases and V 4 bases, and 5 bases lay outside the gene matches. Germline CDR1 is SGHVS and CDR2 is FNYEAQ. DNA for the CDR3: TGTGCCAGCAGCTCGGGACAGGGGATCAACGAGCAGTACTTC. Its translation is CASSSGQGINEQYF.

This rearrangement joins TRBV7-9 to TRBJ1-6; D is undetermined. Per germline, CDR1 SEHNR and CDR2 FQNEAQ (reference sequence). This CDR3 comprises 18 residues. V dropped 5 bases and J dropped 10 bases, with 27 bases sitting between them. The CDR3 nucleotides read TGTGCCAGCAGCCCCCCCCCCCGACTGGGAACGAGTAGCTCACCCCTCCACTTT. Amino acids: CASSPPPRLGTSSSPLHF.

J is TRBJ2-3 and V is TRBV24-1; D gene ambiguous. Trimming took 0 bases from V and 0 from J, leaving 9 bases between them. This CDR3 contains 16 residues. Germline assignment: CDR1 KGHDR and CDR2 SFDVKD. The CDR3 nucleotides read TGTGCCACCAGTGATTTGCGTTCGACCAGCACAGATACGCAGTATTTT. Protein: CATSDLRSTSTDTQYF.

This clonotype was picked up a small number of times. The genes are TRBV20-1 and TRBJ1-5, with a tentative D call TRBD1 (5 bases). Germline values: CDR1 DFQATT, CDR2 SNEGSKA (reference sequence). The CDR3 is 16 amino acids. V lost 1 base to trimming and J lost 4 bases, with 17 bases between them. The CDR3 DNA follows: TGCAGTGCTAGAGTACGGCAGGGAATGTTAAATCAGCCCCAGCATTTT. Translating gives CSARVRQGMLNQPQHF.

This clonotype has ten or more counts. V usage is TRBV6-1 and J usage is TRBJ1-5; the match to TRBD1 covers 10 bases. CDR3 length: 15 residues. Germline values: CDR1 MNHNS, CDR2 SASEGT. V lost 6 bases, J lost 2 bases, and 4 bases stayed unmatched. For the CDR3, the DNA is TGTGCCAGCAGGAGACAGGGGGCGGGCAATCAGCCCCAGCATTTT. Translating it yields CASRRQGAGNQPQHF.

This clonotype showed up many times. This chain joins TRBV7-2 and TRBJ2-5; 9 bases are shared with TRBD1. The ends lost 4 bases at V and 2 bases at J; junction bases unmatched: 8. The CDR3 is 16 residues long. Germline V gene lookup returns CDR1 SGHTA and CDR2 FQGNSA. The CDR3 sequence: CASSSRDRDSQETQYF. The CDR3 DNA follows: TGTGCCAGCAGCTCGAGGGACAGGGACTCGCAAGAGACCCAGTACTTC.

This rearrangement joins TRBV5-5 to TRBJ2-2; 8 nucleotides agree with TRBD2. V shed 0 bases, J shed 5 bases, and the junction held 9 bases outside the gene matches. The CDR3 sequence is 17 residues long. The germline V gene has CDR1 SGHKS and CDR2 YYEKEE (reference sequence). CDR3 loop: CASSLAMGLGYTGELFF. The DNA of the CDR3 is TGTGCCAGCAGCTTGGCGATGGGACTAGGGTATACCGGGGAGCTGTTTTTT.

There are many counts of this clonotype. The genes are TRBV6-1 and TRBJ2-7, with TRBD2 as a possible D gene (5 bases). The V gene lost 6 bases and the J gene lost 2 bases, with 11 bases spanning the gap. CDR3 size: 13 residues. Germline-derived CDR1 and CDR2 are MNHNS and SASEGT. CDR3 protein: CASSVGLAYEQYF. CDR3 sequence (DNA): TGTGCCAGCAGCGTTGGACTGGCCTACGAGCAGTACTTC.

As for this clonotype: A much larger clone lies one base from this, so it may be a read error. This chain connects TRBV27 to TRBJ2-5; D might be TRBD1 (6 bases). There are 15 residues in the CDR3. Germline assignment: CDR1 MNHEY and CDR2 SMNVEV (reference sequence). This chain's CDR3 is CASSTTGSEQEAQYF. As DNA, the CDR3 is TGTGCCAGCAGCACTACAGGGTCCGAGCAAGAGGCCCAGTACTTC.

In its sample, this clonotype was seen a few times. V usage is TRBV20-1 and J usage is TRBJ1-5; D gene ambiguous. Trimming shortened V by 1 base and J by 2 bases, and 9 bases separated the two germline ends. Germline V gene data show CDR1 as DFQATT and CDR2 as SNEGSKA (reference sequence). CDR3 length: 14 amino acids. Written as DNA, the CDR3 is TGCAGTGCTAGAGTAGCGGCAGGCAATCAGCCCCAGCATTTT. Translating gives CSARVAAGNQPQHF.

The sample holds a few counts of this clonotype. J is TRBJ2-3 and V is TRBV6-5; TRBD2 agrees at 12 bases. V lost 6 bases, J lost 2 bases, and 12 bases stayed unmatched. The germline CDR1 and CDR2 sequences are MNHEY and SVGAGI. This CDR3 has 18 residues. The CDR3, as DNA: TGTGCCAGCAGCCCTTACCGGACTAGCGGGACCAACACAGATACGCAGTATTTT. The encoded protein is CASSPYRTSGTNTDTQYF.

This chain connects TRBV29-1 to TRBJ2-1; D remains unclear. Looked up from germline, CDR1 is SQVTM and CDR2 is ANQGSEA. The CDR3 length is 14 residues. Trimming took 5 bases from V and 0 from J, leaving 11 bases between them. CDR3 nucleotide sequence: TGCAGCGTTCGAAGGGCAGGCTCCTACAATGAGCAGTTCTTC. It codes for CSVRRAGSYNEQFF.

Worth noting for this clonotype: The junction and the germline gene differ at one end; a read error may be behind it. This chain links TRBV6-1 with TRBJ1-4; D is uncertain. This CDR3 region has 17 residues. The germline V gene has CDR1 MNHNS and CDR2 SASEGT. As DNA, the CDR3 is TGTGCCGGCAGTGTGGAAGCCTGGTCGCGCCTCCCGCAAAAACTGTTTTTT. It encodes CAGSVEAWSRLPQKLFF.

This clonotype appeared many times. This chain joins TRBV27 and TRBJ2-7; 9 bases fit TRBD2. The CDR3 consists of 15 residues. V trimming: 2 bases; J trimming: 1 base; junction bases outside the gene matches: 3. Germline assignment: CDR1 MNHEY and CDR2 SMNVEV (reference sequence). The CDR3 sequence: CASSLAAGGSYEQYF. CDR3 sequence (DNA): TGTGCCAGCAGTTTAGCAGCGGGAGGTTCCTACGAGCAGTACTTC.

Points on this clonotype: A read error may be the cause here, since a much bigger clone is one base away. The chain combines TRBV6-2 or TRBV6-3 with TRBJ2-1; D is unresolved. V gave up 8 bases and J gave up 4 bases, with 15 bases separating them. CDR1 and CDR2 from the germline V gene are MNHEY and SVGEGT. The CDR3 loop spans 14 amino acids. This chain's CDR3 is CASGTSSAYNEQFF. CDR3 sequence (DNA): TGTGCCAGCGGTACCTCCTCGGCTTACAATGAGCAGTTCTTC.

This clonotype was counted at least ten times. V usage is TRBV6-1 and J usage is TRBJ1-5, with TRBD1 as a possible D gene (5 bases). V was shortened by 5 bases and J by 2 bases, with 10 bases between the two germline ends. The germline V gene encodes CDR1 MNHNS and CDR2 SASEGT. This CDR3 is 14 amino acids long. In DNA, the CDR3 is TGTGCCAGCAGTCCCGGGGGGGGCAATCAGCCCCAGCATTTT. Its protein product is CASSPGGGNQPQHF.

The gene calls are TRBV19 and TRBJ1-5; D is possibly TRBD1 (6 bases). The germline gives CDR1 LNHDA, CDR2 SQIVND (reference sequence). CDR3 length: 15 amino acids. V lost 4 bases to trimming and J lost 2 bases, with 12 bases between them. CDR3 protein: CASSSLDSRNQPQHF. Written as DNA, the CDR3 is TGTGCCAGTAGTAGTCTGGACAGTCGCAATCAGCCCCAGCATTTT. The entire variable domain, with the rest obtained from reference TRBV19 and TRBJ1-5, is as follows: DGGITQSPKYLFRKEGQNVTLSCEQNLNHDAMYWYRQDPGQGLRLIYYSQIVNDFQKGDIAEGYSVSREKKESFPLTVTSAQKNPTAFYLCASSSLDSRNQPQHFGDGTRLSIL.

About this clonotype itself: A much bigger clone sits one base away, suggesting this may be a read error. The rearrangement uses TRBV15 and TRBJ1-1; D possibly corresponds to TRBD1 (5 bases). The CDR3 runs 14 residues. CDR1 is LNHNV and CDR2 is YYDKDF in the germline V gene (reference sequence). The CDR3 here is CATSRGGTNTKAFF. DNA of the CDR3: TGTGCCACCAGCAGAGGAGGGACGAACACTAAAGCTTTCTTT.

The chain joins TRBV2 to TRBJ2-1; 12 nucleotides align to TRBD2. In germline, CDR1 is SNHLY, CDR2 FYNNEI. This CDR3 contains 15 residues. V shed 6 bases, J shed 6 bases, and the junction held 6 bases outside the gene matches. The CDR3 loop is CASSPRTSGTNEQFF. DNA for the CDR3: TGTGCCAGCAGCCCAAGGACTAGCGGGACCAATGAGCAGTTCTTC.

The chain joins TRBV27 to TRBJ2-1; possibly TRBD2 for D (5 bases). The CDR3 loop spans 16 amino acids. The V gene lost 0 bases and the J gene lost 3 bases, with 12 bases spanning the gap. Germline-derived CDR1 and CDR2 are MNHEY and SMNVEV (reference sequence). The CDR3 DNA reads as TGTGCCAGCAGTTTATCATCCGGGGAGTACTACAATGAGCAGTTCTTC. Protein: CASSLSSGEYYNEQFF.

This clonotype was counted between two and nine times. This chain joins TRBV12-3 or TRBV12-4 and TRBJ2-5; TRBD1 matches at 9 bases. J was trimmed by 4 bases and V by 5 bases; bases with no gene match: 5. The CDR3 length is 14 residues. As DNA, the CDR3 is TGTGCCAGCAGTCCTCGACAGGGGGGAGAGACCCAGTACTTC. Its translation is CASSPRQGGETQYF.

To note about this clonotype: A much larger clonotype is one base distant, so this may be a read error. The gene calls are TRBV28 and TRBJ1-5, with D hard to call. The germline V gene encodes CDR1 MDHEN and CDR2 SYDVKM. The length of the CDR3 is 15 residues. The V and J ends lost 7 bases and 4 bases respectively, with 17 bases between them. The CDR3 coding sequence is TGTGCCAGCAAGCTCCGTGTGCAGATAAATCAGCCCCAGCATTTT. This sequence encodes CASKLRVQINQPQHF.

V gene TRBV12-3 or TRBV12-4 combines with J gene TRBJ2-7, with a possible D match to TRBD1 (5 bases). The V end lost 6 bases, the J end lost 0 bases, and 18 bases lay between the germline ends. This CDR3 region has 16 residues. In DNA form, the CDR3 reads TGTGCCAGCAGCCCGTATTGGGGCGCGAACTCCTACGAGCAGTACTTC. Its translation: CASSPYWGANSYEQYF.

This clonotype appeared many times. The chain couples TRBV2 to TRBJ1-2; no clear D. The germline V gene encodes CDR1 SNHLY and CDR2 FYNNEI. The V gene lost 0 bases and the J gene lost 5 bases, with 13 bases spanning the gap. The CDR3 covers 15 residues. The CDR3 coding sequence is TGTGCCAGCAGTGAAGCGGGGAATCAGGAGTATGGCTACACCTTC. Translated, it gives CASSEAGNQEYGYTF.

The chain couples TRBV7-3 to TRBJ2-5; weak D call: TRBD2 (6 bases). Germline lookup yields CDR1 SGHTA and CDR2 FQGTGA. The CDR3 totals 14 residues. Trimming took off 2 bases at V and 3 bases at J, with 10 bases between the two ends. CDR3 sequence (DNA): TGTGCCAGCAGCTTAGGAGGGACCGAAGAGACCCAGTACTTC. Translation gives CASSLGGTEETQYF.

This clonotype was picked up a small number of times. V and J are TRBV5-1 and TRBJ2-3; D is undetermined. Germline loops: CDR1 SGHRS, CDR2 YFSETQ. The CDR3 consists of 14 residues. Trimming cost V 3 bases and J 5 bases, with 13 bases left between them. This chain's CDR3 is CASSSGATRDTQYF. The CDR3 nucleotides are TGCGCCAGCAGCTCAGGAGCCACCCGAGATACGCAGTATTTT.

The chain employs TRBV6-1 and TRBJ2-1, with 14 bases identical to TRBD2. The germline V gene encodes CDR1 MNHNS and CDR2 SASEGT. Trimming cost V 6 bases and J 8 bases; bases outside gene matches: 9. The CDR3 totals 16 residues. For the CDR3, the DNA is TGTGCCAGCAGCCAGGGGACTAGCGGGAGTTTCTATGAGCAGTTCTTC. Amino acid sequence: CASSQGTSGSFYEQFF.

This clonotype appeared many times. This could be a read error, since a much larger clone is one nucleotide away. V usage is TRBV6-5 and J usage is TRBJ2-7; D is ambiguous. Germline loops: CDR1 MNHEY, CDR2 SVGAGI. The CDR3 covers 11 residues. This chain's CDR3 is CASSNSYEQYF. Written as DNA, the CDR3 is TGTGCCAGCAGTAACTCCTACGAGCAGTACTTC.

This clonotype was seen repeatedly, ten times or more. The chain is built from TRBV10-3 and TRBJ2-3, with D unresolved. V lost 3 bases to trimming and J lost 7 bases, with 5 bases between them. This CDR3 has 11 amino acids. Germline values: CDR1 ENHRY, CDR2 SYGVKD. CDR3 protein: CAISDRHTQYF. The CDR3 nucleotides read TGTGCCATCAGTGATAGACATACGCAGTATTTT.

The chain couples TRBV20-1 to TRBJ2-1; D unresolved. CDR1 is DFQATT, CDR2 SNEGSKA, per germline (reference sequence). V lost 0 bases and J 1 base, leaving 22 bases between the germline ends. The CDR3 runs 19 residues. Here the CDR3 DNA reads TGCAGTGCTAGAGATCATATCGAATTCGCGGTAGCTTCCTACAATGAGCAGTTCTTC. Its translation: CSARDHIEFAVASYNEQFF.